Reported below is one T cell receptor beta chain. The specificity of this receptor is unknown. Base quality data are lacking; no much larger clone is found one base away. V sheds 0 bases and J sheds 6 bases, leaving 4 bases between their ends. The CDR3 measures 12 amino acids from cysteine to phenylalanine. The retained sequence is limited to the CDR3, 36 bases, with the frame set at the first base. CDR1 and CDR2, per the germline V gene, are SGDLS and YYNGEE. The entry originates in a study of shared clonotypes between healthy human individuals (dated by TCRdb to the early 2020s). Background on the whole study: The cohort included three men and two women between 18 and 49 years of age. Each donor's leukapheresis produced roughly between roughly 0.85 and 9 billion PBMCs. To estimate repertoire size and how much clonotypes are shared between individuals, the study performed deep sequencing of blood TCR repertoires from a few healthy adults. Per donor, three plates each were used for CD4 naive and CD4 memory, two for CD8 naive, and one for CD8 memory. To increase sequencing depth and limit assay-specific biases, TCR repertoire library preparation and sequencing were carried out by different laboratories using diverse techniques. Findings and caveats that apply to the study as a whole: Sampling was restricted to blood, and TCR repertoires in tissue are likely to differ from TCR repertoires in blood. Compared with non-shared clonotypes, clonotypes shared by all four sorted-subset donors had higher generation probabilities. Naive subsets generally had larger estimated clonotype richness than memory subsets did. Sharing across a handful of donors was observed for about 5% of naive CD4, under 4% of naive CD8, 2% to 2.5% of memory CD4, and about 0.38% of memory CD8 clonotypes. Incomplete sequencing was indicated by rarefaction of sorted-subset datasets, despite the large sequencing depth. Because the study included a small number of donors, the genetic and exposure-history diversity represented was limited. Pairwise subsampling indicated that sequencing depth was expected to affect the degree of clonotype sharing among donors.

Using the deep immunoSEQ assay, multiplex PCR amplified TCR CDR3 regions from genomic DNA. For each cell subset, the extracted genomic DNA was distributed evenly across all wells of several immunoSEQ 96-well plates, and each plate served as one replicate. Each replicate PCR for sorted subsets received roughly 0.2 ug genomic DNA, equal to around 32,000 T cell genomes. Purified libraries were quantified with a Qubit 3.0 fluorometer, sized on a Bioanalyzer 2100, and re-quantified with the KAPA Library Quantification kit. Each immunoSEQ 96-well plate was sequenced on its own single-read 150-cycle Illumina NextSeq 550 flow cell. Concerning the study's data processing: Because the immunoSEQ output held only junctional sequences and lacked quality scores, the filtering could not match the filtering applied to full-length reads. Sequences were annotated with PyIR, a Python wrapper for IgBLAST v1.9, using IMGT germline references to assign V/J genes and CDR3. Reads were filtered out if the reads had weak V/J assignments (E-value above 1e-6), no CDR3, stop codons, out-of-frame junctions, or ambiguous translated residues. V3J clonotypes were defined by identical inferred V gene, J gene, and CDR3 amino acid sequence. Percentage overlap between repertoires was calculated by dividing the number of shared unique clonotypes by the size of the smaller repertoire. Richness of each repertoire was evaluated using RTK rarefaction, the Chao1 estimator, and Recon v2.1 estimates of unobserved clonotypes. Generation probabilities were computed with OLGA for all TCRbeta clonotypes obtained by the gDNA method from four donors. TCRdb took over this immuneACCESS table, retaining in-frame rearrangements with V and J assigned. Such tables are incomplete; in checked studies, under half of the missing clones stem from an unresolved V gene, and the remainder is unexplained. Clone size and V and J calls were adopted from that table, with D and trimming inferred from the DNA. In this sample the table shows 2,500,000 or so clones, just under 95% of which occur a single time. The ten largest clones add up to 0.37% of the sample.

Healthy HIV-negative adults with no recently reported acute infections or vaccinations were included as donors. Only Caucasian adults living in Nashville, Tennessee, USA were represented among the donors. CD4+ T cells were enriched by magnetic negative selection; naive cells were then positively selected on CD45RA, and the negative fraction formed the memory subset. Blood was obtained by leukapheresis, after which PBMCs were separated by Ficoll-Histopaque density gradient centrifugation and cryopreserved in liquid nitrogen vapor phase. Analytical flow cytometry was used to check the purity and quantity of each magnetically sorted T cell population. Genomic DNA was isolated from every sorted fraction and measured by UV absorbance on a Nanodrop 2000c.

Specimen: naive CD4+ T cells from PBMCs. Sample cell subset or site, as interpreted from the label and publication: CD45RA+ positively selected. The chain is made from TRBV9 and TRBJ2-1; the D gene is not confidently resolved. The TCR originated in a young man in good health. Some clones in this sample may be carry-over from other donors' samples. The nucleotide sequence is TGTGCCAGCAGCGTAGTTGTCAATGAGCAGTTCTTC. Its product reads: CASSVVVNEQFF.